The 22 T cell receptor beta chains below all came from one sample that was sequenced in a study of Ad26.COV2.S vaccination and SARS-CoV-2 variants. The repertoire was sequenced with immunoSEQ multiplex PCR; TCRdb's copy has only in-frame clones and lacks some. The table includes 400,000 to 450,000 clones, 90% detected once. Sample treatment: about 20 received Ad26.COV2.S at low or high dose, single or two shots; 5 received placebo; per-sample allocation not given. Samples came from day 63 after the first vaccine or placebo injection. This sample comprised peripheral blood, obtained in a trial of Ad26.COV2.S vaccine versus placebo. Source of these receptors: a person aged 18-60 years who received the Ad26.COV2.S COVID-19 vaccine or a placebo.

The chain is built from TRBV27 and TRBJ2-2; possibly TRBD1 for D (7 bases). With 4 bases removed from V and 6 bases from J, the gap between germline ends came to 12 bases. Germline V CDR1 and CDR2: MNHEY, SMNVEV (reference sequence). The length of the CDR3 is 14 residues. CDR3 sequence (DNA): TGTGCCAGCAGTTACACCAGGGGGGCCGGGGAGCTGTTTTTT. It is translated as CASSYTRGAGELFF.

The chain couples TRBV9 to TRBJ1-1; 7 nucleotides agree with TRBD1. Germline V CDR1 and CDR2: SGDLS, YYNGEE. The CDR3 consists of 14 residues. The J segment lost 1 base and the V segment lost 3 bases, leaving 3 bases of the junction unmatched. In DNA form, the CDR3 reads TGTGCCAGCAGCGAATGGACAGGGAACACTGAAGCTTTCTTT. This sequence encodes CASSEWTGNTEAFF.

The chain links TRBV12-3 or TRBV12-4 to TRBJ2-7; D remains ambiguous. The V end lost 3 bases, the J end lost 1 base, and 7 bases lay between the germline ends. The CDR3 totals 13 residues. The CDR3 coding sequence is TGTGCCAGCAGTTTTGACGGATCCTACGAGCAGTACTTC. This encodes CASSFDGSYEQYF.

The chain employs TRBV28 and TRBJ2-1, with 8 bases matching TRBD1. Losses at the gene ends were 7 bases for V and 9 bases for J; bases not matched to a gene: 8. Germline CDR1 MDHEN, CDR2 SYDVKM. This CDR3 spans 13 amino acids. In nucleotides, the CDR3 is TGTGCCAGCATAACAGGGGGAACGACTGAGCAGTTCTTC. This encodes CASITGGTTEQFF.

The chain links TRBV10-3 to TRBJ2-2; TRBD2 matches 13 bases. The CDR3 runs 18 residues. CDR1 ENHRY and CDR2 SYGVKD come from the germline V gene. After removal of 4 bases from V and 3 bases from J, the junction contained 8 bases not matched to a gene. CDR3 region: CAISAHTSGRADTGELFF. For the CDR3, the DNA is TGTGCCATCAGTGCTCATACTAGCGGGAGGGCCGACACCGGGGAGCTGTTTTTT.

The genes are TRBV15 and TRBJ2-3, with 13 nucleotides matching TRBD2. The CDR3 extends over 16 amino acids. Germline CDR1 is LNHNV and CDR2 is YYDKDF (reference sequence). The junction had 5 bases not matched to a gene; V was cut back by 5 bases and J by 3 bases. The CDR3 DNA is TGTGCCACCAGCCAGGGACTAGCGGGAATAACAGATACGCAGTATTTT. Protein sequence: CATSQGLAGITDTQYF.

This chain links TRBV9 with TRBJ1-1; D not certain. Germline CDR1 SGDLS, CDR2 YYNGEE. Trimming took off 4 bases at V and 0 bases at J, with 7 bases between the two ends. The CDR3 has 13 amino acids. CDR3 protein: CASSPFMNTEAFF. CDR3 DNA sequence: TGTGCCAGCAGCCCATTCATGAACACTGAAGCTTTCTTT. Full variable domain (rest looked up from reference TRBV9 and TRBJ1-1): DSGVTQTPKHLITATGQRVTLRCSPRSGDLSVYWYQQSLDQGLQFLIQYYNGEERAKGNILERFSAQQFPDLHSELNLSSLELGDSALYFCASSPFMNTEAFFGQGTRLTVV.

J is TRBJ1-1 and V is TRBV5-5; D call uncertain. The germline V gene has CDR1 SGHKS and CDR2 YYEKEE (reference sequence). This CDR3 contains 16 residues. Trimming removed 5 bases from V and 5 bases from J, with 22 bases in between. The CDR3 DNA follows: TGTGCCAGCAGTTCTGGTAAAGTATATAGAGGGACTGAAGCTTTCTTT. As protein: CASSSGKVYRGTEAFF.

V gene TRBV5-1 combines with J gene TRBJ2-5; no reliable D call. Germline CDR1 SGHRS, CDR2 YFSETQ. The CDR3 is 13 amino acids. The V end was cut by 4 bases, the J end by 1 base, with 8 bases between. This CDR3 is CASSVGIQETQYF. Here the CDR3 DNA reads TGCGCCAGCAGCGTGGGGATCCAAGAGACCCAGTACTTC.

Written as DNA, the CDR3 is TGTGCCAGTGAAAAATTGCCCCCGGGGGGGAATGAGCAGTTCTTC. Encoded protein: CASEKLPPGGNEQFF. The chain uses TRBV6-5 and TRBJ2-1, with 8 bases matching TRBD2. The CDR3 consists of 15 residues. Germline V CDR1 and CDR2: MNHEY, SVGAGI. Trimming at V came to 9 bases and at J to 7 bases, leaving 14 bases not matched to a gene.

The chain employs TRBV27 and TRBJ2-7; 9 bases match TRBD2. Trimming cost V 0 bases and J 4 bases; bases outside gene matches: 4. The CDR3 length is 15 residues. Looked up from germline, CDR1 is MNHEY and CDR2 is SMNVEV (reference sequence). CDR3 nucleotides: TGTGCCAGCAGTTTATCCGCAGCGGGAGGATACGAGCAGTACTTC. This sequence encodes CASSLSAAGGYEQYF.

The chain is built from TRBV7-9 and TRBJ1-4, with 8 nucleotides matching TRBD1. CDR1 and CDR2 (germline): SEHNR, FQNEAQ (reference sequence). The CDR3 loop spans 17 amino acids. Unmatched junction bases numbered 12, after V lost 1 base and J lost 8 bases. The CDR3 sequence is CASSLGSRGQGQEKLFF. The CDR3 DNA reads TGTGCCAGCAGCTTAGGGTCGAGAGGACAGGGTCAGGAAAAACTGTTTTTT.

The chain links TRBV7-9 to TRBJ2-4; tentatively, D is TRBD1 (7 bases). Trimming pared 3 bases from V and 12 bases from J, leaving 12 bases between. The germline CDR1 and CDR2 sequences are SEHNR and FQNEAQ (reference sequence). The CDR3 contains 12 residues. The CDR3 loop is CASSFGGGYQYF. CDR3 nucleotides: TGTGCCAGCAGCTTTGGAGGGGGCTATCAGTACTTC.

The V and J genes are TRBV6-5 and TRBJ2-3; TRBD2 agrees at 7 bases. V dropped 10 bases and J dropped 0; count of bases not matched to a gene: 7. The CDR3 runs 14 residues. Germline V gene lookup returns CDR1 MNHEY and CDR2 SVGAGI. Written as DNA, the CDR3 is TGTGCCACCACACGTAGCGGGAGCACAGATACGCAGTATTTT. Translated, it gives CATTRSGSTDTQYF.

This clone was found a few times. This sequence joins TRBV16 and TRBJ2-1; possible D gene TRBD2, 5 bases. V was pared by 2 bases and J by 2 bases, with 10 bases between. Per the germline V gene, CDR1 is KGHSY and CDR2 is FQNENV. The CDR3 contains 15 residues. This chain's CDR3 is CASSQLSGTYNEQFF. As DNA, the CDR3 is TGTGCCAGCAGCCAACTGAGCGGAACCTACAATGAGCAGTTCTTC.

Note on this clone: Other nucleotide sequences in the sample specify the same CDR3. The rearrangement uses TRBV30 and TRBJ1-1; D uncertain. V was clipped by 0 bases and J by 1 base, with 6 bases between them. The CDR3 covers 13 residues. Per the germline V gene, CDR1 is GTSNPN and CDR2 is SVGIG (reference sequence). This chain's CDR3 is CAWSVATNTEAFF. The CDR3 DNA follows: TGTGCCTGGAGTGTAGCTACGAACACTGAAGCTTTCTTT.

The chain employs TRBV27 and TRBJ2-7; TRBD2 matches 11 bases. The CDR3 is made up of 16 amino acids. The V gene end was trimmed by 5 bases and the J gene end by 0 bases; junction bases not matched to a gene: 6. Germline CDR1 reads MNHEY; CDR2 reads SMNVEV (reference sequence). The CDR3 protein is CASSTSSGRTSYEQYF. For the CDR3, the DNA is TGTGCCAGCAGTACGTCTAGCGGGAGGACCTCCTACGAGCAGTACTTC.

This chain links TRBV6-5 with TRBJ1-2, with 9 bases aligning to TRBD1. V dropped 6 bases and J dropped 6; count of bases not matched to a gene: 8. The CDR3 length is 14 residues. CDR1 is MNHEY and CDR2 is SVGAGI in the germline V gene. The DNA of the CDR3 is TGTGCCAGCAGGAGGGACAGGGAAAGGGATGGCTACACCTTC. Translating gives CASRRDRERDGYTF.

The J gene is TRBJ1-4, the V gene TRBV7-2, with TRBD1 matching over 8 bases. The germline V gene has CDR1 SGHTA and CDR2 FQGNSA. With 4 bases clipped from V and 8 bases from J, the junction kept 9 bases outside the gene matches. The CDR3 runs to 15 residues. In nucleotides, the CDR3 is TGTGCCAGCAGCTCAACAGGGGGGACCTGGGAAAAACTGTTTTTT. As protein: CASSSTGGTWEKLFF. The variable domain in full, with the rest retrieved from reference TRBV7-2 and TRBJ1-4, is GAGVSQSPSNKVTEKGKDVELRCDPISGHTALYWYRQSLGQGLEFLIYFQGNSAPDKSGLPSDRFSAERTGGSVSTLTIQRTQQEDSAVYLCASSSTGGTWEKLFFGSGTQLSVL.

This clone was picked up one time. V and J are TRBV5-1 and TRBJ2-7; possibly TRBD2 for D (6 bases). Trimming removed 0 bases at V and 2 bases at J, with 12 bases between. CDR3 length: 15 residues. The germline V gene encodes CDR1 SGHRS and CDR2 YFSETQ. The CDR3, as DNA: TGCGCCAGCAGCTTGGAAGCGGGCCCGACCTACGAGCAGTACTTC. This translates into CASSLEAGPTYEQYF. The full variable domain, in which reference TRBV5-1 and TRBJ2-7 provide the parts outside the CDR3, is KAGVTQTPRYLIKTRGQQVTLSCSPISGHRSVSWYQQTPGQGLQFLFEYFSETQRNKGNFPGRFSGRQFSNSRSEMNVSTLELGDSALYLCASSLEAGPTYEQYFGPGTRLTVT.

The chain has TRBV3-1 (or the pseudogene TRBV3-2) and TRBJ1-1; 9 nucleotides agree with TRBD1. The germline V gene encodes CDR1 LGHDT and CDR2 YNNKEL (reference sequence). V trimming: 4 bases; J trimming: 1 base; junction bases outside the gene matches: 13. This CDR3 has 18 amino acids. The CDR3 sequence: CASSLNSGTGFWNTEAFF. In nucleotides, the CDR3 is TGTGCCAGCAGCCTAAATTCCGGGACAGGGTTCTGGAACACTGAAGCTTTCTTT.

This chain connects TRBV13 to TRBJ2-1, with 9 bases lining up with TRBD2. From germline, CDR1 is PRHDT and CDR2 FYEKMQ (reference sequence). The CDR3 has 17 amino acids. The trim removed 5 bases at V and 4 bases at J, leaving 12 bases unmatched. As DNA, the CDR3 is TGTGCCAGCAGCCTACAAAGACTAGCGGAGCCTTACAATGAGCAGTTCTTC. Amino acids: CASSLQRLAEPYNEQFF.